The 19 T cell receptor beta chains given below trace back to one sample, sequenced in a study of cytomegalovirus exposure and HLA in healthy donors. The study ran its PCR with 60 Vbeta and 13 Jbeta primers. Measured with immunoSEQ multiplex PCR; TCRdb has only the in-frame clones, and not every one. The sample has under 200,000 clones, roughly 80% seen once. The sequenced sample consisted of PBMCs. Receptor source: a young woman in good health and CMV-seronegative.

This sequence joins TRBV7-9 and TRBJ2-7; D is unresolved. The CDR3 has 13 residues. Germline V gene data show CDR1 as SEHNR and CDR2 as FQNEAQ (reference sequence). V dropped 4 bases and J dropped 1 base, with 8 bases sitting between them. CDR3 in DNA: TGTGCCAGCAGCTCGACAACTTCCTACGAGCAGTACTTC. Amino acids: CASSSTTSYEQYF.

The gene calls are TRBV9 and TRBJ2-7; the D gene is possibly TRBD1 (6 bases). This CDR3 contains 15 residues. From germline, CDR1 is SGDLS and CDR2 YYNGEE. V was shortened by 4 bases and J by 5 bases, with 19 bases between the two germline ends. CDR3 nucleotide sequence: TGTGCCAGCAGCCCCCGTCCAGGGGATATCAACGAGCAGTACTTC. Translating it yields CASSPRPGDINEQYF.

This clone occurred a few times. The chain links TRBV28 to TRBJ2-3; the D is unclear. In germline, CDR1 is MDHEN, CDR2 SYDVKM. Trimming removed 2 bases from V and 6 bases from J, with 9 bases in between. There are 13 residues in the CDR3. The chain's CDR3 is CASSLPRGDTQYF. In DNA, the CDR3 is TGTGCCAGCAGTTTACCCAGAGGCGATACGCAGTATTTT.

The V call is TRBV7-2, the J call TRBJ2-7, with 9 bases matching TRBD2. The V gene's germline CDR1 is SGHTA and CDR2 FQGNSA. The ends lost 1 base at V and 1 base at J; junction bases unmatched: 5. CDR3 length: 16 residues. CDR3 sequence: CASSLERGASSYEQYF. The CDR3, as DNA: TGTGCCAGCAGCTTAGAGCGGGGGGCGTCGTCCTACGAGCAGTACTTC.

V usage is TRBV7-9 and J usage is TRBJ2-3; 12 nucleotides agree with TRBD1. The J segment lost 3 bases and the V segment lost 6 bases, leaving 7 bases of the junction unmatched. The CDR3 has 16 residues. Germline V CDR1 and CDR2: SEHNR, FQNEAQ (reference sequence). The CDR3 spells CASRDPGQGATDTQYF. In nucleotides, the CDR3 is TGTGCCAGCAGGGATCCGGGACAGGGGGCGACAGATACGCAGTATTTT.

The chain recombines TRBV9 with TRBJ2-1, with 8 bases aligning to TRBD1. The CDR3 is 15 residues long. Trimming cost V 0 bases and J 9 bases; bases outside gene matches: 8. Germline V gene lookup returns CDR1 SGDLS and CDR2 YYNGEE. Written as DNA, the CDR3 is TGTGCCAGCAGCGTAGGGGGTAGTGACAGGGGTGAGCAGTTCTTC. This sequence encodes CASSVGGSDRGEQFF.

This chain links TRBV6-1 with TRBJ2-7; 8 positions match TRBD1. The length of the CDR3 is 14 residues. CDR1 is MNHNS and CDR2 is SASEGT in the germline V gene. V was pared by 4 bases and J by 6 bases, with 8 bases of the junction left unmatched. The chain's CDR3 is CASSAPDRAREQYF. Here the CDR3 DNA reads TGTGCCAGCAGTGCCCCGGACAGGGCCCGCGAGCAGTACTTC.

This chain connects TRBV28 to TRBJ2-1, with a weak D call TRBD2 (6 bases). V gave up 8 bases and J gave up 1 base, with 15 bases separating them. This CDR3 has 15 residues. The germline CDR1 and CDR2 sequences are MDHEN and SYDVKM. DNA for the CDR3: TGTGCCAGCTACCCGGTGGGGGGTTCCTACAATGAGCAGTTCTTC. This translates into CASYPVGGSYNEQFF.

The DNA of the CDR3 is TGTGCCAGCAGTGACTCTAGGACTAGCGCGACAGATACGCAGTATTTT. Translated, it gives CASSDSRTSATDTQYF. The chain is built from TRBV6-4 and TRBJ2-3, with TRBD2 identical over 9 bases. CDR3 length: 16 residues. From germline, CDR1 is MRHNA and CDR2 SNTAGT. The V segment lost 0 bases and the J segment 3 bases; nucleotides outside the gene matches: 4.

The V call is TRBV30, the J call TRBJ1-1; D possibly corresponds to TRBD1 (6 bases). V was shortened by 5 bases and J by 1 base, with 11 bases between the two germline ends. Germline V CDR1 and CDR2: GTSNPN, SVGIG (reference sequence). The CDR3 sequence is 13 residues long. The CDR3, as DNA: TGTGCCTGGTTTAAGGGGGAGAACACTGAAGCTTTCTTT. This gives the protein CAWFKGENTEAFF.

This clone was counted between two and nine times. The chain carries TRBV6-5 and TRBJ1-2, with a tentative D call TRBD1 (6 bases). CDR3 size: 14 residues. In germline, CDR1 is MNHEY, CDR2 SVGAGI. Deletions cut 6 bases from V and 7 bases from J, with 18 bases between. The CDR3 protein is CASRRIGQQVGYTF. The CDR3 DNA reads TGTGCCAGCAGACGAATCGGACAGCAAGTTGGCTACACCTTC.

This clone was observed a few times. The CDR3 bases are TGTGCCAGCAGTTGGCTAGCGGATGCCTACAATGAGCAGTTCTTC. Translated: CASSWLADAYNEQFF. The chain carries TRBV6-5 and TRBJ2-1; 7 bases line up with TRBD2. V lost 4 bases, J lost 2 bases, and 5 bases stayed unmatched. CDR3 length: 15 amino acids. CDR1 and CDR2 from the germline V gene are MNHEY and SVGAGI.

V and J are TRBV29-1 and TRBJ1-1; a weak D match, TRBD1 (5 bases). Germline CDR1 SQVTM, CDR2 ANQGSEA. The CDR3 loop spans 12 amino acids. The ends were cut back, 3 bases at V and 4 bases at J, with 9 bases in the middle. In nucleotides, the CDR3 is TGCAGCGTTGAGATCGGGGGCACTGAAGCTTTCTTT. Its protein product is CSVEIGGTEAFF.

V and J are TRBV19 and TRBJ1-1, with D hard to call. Deletions cut 6 bases from V and 0 bases from J, with 8 bases between. The V gene's germline CDR1 is LNHDA and CDR2 SQIVND (reference sequence). This CDR3 region has 13 residues. The CDR3 sequence: CASRSSMNTEAFF. DNA for the CDR3: TGTGCCAGTAGGTCTTCTATGAACACTGAAGCTTTCTTT. The full variable domain, its missing parts supplied by reference TRBV19 and TRBJ1-1, is DGGITQSPKYLFRKEGQNVTLSCEQNLNHDAMYWYRQDPGQGLRLIYYSQIVNDFQKGDIAEGYSVSREKKESFPLTVTSAQKNPTAFYLCASRSSMNTEAFFGQGTRLTVV.

The rearrangement joins TRBV7-2 to TRBJ2-1; 8 nucleotides agree with TRBD1. With V trimmed by 3 bases and J by 3 bases, 10 bases remained unmatched. CDR1 is SGHTA and CDR2 is FQGNSA in the germline V gene. This CDR3 spans 17 amino acids. The DNA of the CDR3 is TGTGCCAGCAGCTTGTATGCGGACAGGGTCGTCTACAATGAGCAGTTCTTC. This encodes CASSLYADRVVYNEQFF.

The rearrangement uses TRBV5-1 and TRBJ2-7; TRBD2 agrees at 12 bases. Germline V gives CDR1 SGHRS, CDR2 YFSETQ. This CDR3 has 14 amino acids. J lost 6 bases, V lost 4 bases, and 5 bases had no gene match. The CDR3 DNA sequence: TGCGCCAGCAGCGAAGGACTAGCGGGATCCGAGCAGTACTTC. This gives the protein CASSEGLAGSEQYF.

The rearrangement links TRBV5-6 to TRBJ2-4; tentative D call: TRBD2 (5 bases). Germline V gene lookup returns CDR1 SGHDT and CDR2 YYEEEE. This CDR3 contains 14 residues. V lost 0 bases to trimming and J lost 7 bases, with 11 bases between them. CDR3 in amino acids: CASSLAGAGNIQYF. In DNA, the CDR3 is TGTGCCAGCAGCTTGGCCGGCGCGGGCAACATTCAGTACTTC.

This clone was seen just once. CDR3: CASSWTRTPGNTIYF. CDR3 DNA: TGTGCCAGCAGTTGGACCCGGACTCCTGGAAACACCATATATTTT. The rearrangement joins TRBV27 to TRBJ1-3; D not resolved. CDR3 length: 15 residues. V lost 4 bases and J lost 2, with 12 bases in between. CDR1 and CDR2 (germline): MNHEY, SMNVEV (reference sequence).

The chain has TRBV6-1 and TRBJ2-3; 9 bases agree with TRBD2. The junction had 2 bases not matched to a gene; V was cut back by 5 bases and J by 5 bases. Germline-derived CDR1 and CDR2 are MNHNS and SASEGT. The CDR3 is made up of 13 amino acids. In nucleotides, the CDR3 is TGTGCCAGCAGTAAACTAGCGGGAGATACGCAGTATTTT. It is translated as CASSKLAGDTQYF.